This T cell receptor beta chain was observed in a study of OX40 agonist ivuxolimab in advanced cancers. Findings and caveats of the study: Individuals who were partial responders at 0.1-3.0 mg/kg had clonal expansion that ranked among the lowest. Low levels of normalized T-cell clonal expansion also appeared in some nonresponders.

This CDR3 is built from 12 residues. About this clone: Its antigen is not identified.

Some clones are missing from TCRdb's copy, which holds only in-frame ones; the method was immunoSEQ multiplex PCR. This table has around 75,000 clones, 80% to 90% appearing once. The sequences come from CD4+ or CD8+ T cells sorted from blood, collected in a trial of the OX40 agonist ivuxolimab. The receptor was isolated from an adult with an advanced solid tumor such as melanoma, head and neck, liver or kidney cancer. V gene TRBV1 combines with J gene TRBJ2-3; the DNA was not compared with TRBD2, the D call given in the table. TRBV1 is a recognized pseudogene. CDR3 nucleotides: TGCACCAGCGAGCGAGACACAGATACGCAGTATTTT. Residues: CTSERDTDTQYF.